The sequence of this T cell receptor (beta chain) was determined in a study of blood T cell repertoires in COVID-19. About the study: Specimens from acute and convalescent COVID-19 originated in the United States, Italy and Spain. T cells, B-cell-depleted T cells, or PBMCs supplied cDNA or gDNA.

CDR3 length: 13 residues. Germline values: CDR1 SGHRS, CDR2 YFSETQ. Trimming took 4 bases from V and 0 from J, leaving 8 bases between them. In the source study's methods: The assay estimated nucleated cells by amplifying reference gene primers. Libraries were prepared by immunoSEQ multiplex PCR; TCRdb keeps only in-frame clonotypes and omits some of them. V, J and clone size are taken as reported in that table, and D and trimming were inferred from the DNA itself. The sample lists 95,000 to 150,000 clones; about four fifths were seen once. This clone occurred many times. The sample was peripheral blood. The TCR originated in a man between 65 and 79 years old with acute or convalescent COVID-19. The chain carries TRBV5-1 and TRBJ2-7; D may be TRBD1 (5 bases). DNA for the CDR3: TGCGCCAGCAGCCCGACAGACTCCTACGAGCAGTACTTC. This translates into CASSPTDSYEQYF.